Shown below are 16 T cell receptor beta chains from a single sample sequenced in a study of regulatory T cells in long-lasting Graves disease. iRepertoire HTBI primers and Arm-PCR of CDR3 regions built TCR beta libraries. TCRdb re-called the multiplex PCR reads with MiXCR, one entry per CDR3 protein. The sample carries over 350,000 distinct CDR3 sequences, about 15% recorded once. Described time point: newly diagnosed GD, antithyroid drugs for less than 3 months. PBMCs were the source of the RNA used for TCR sequencing. These records were also assigned to another study, of T cells in Graves' hyperthyroidism and ophthalmopathy.

Here the sequenced sample was peripheral blood mononuclear cells (PBMCs), taken at new diagnosis, from a patient treated with antithyroid drugs. These receptors all come from a woman aged 45-59 years with Graves disease.

This clonotype appeared many times. The J gene is TRBJ1-1, the V gene TRBV2, with D perhaps matching TRBD1 (5 bases). V was cut by 4 bases and J by 3 bases, with 18 bases left in between. The CDR3 spans 16 residues. Germline V gene sequence: CDR1 SNHLY, CDR2 FYNNEI. The CDR3 protein is CASSGPRGAQDTEAFF. The CDR3 bases are TGTGCCAGCAGTGGTCCACGAGGGGCGCAGGACACTGAAGCTTTCTTT.

Many counts were recorded for this clonotype. This chain connects TRBV2 to TRBJ1-1; 9 bases are a match to TRBD1. Germline loops: CDR1 SNHLY, CDR2 FYNNEI. This CDR3 is 15 amino acids long. The junction had 6 bases not matched to a gene; V was cut back by 2 bases and J by 5 bases. CDR3 residues: CASSEWGQGTTEAFF. Written as DNA, the CDR3 is TGTGCCAGCAGTGAATGGGGACAGGGTACGACTGAAGCTTTCTTT.

The chain joins TRBV12-3 or TRBV12-4 to TRBJ2-7; 14 nucleotides line up with TRBD2. After removal of 6 bases from V and 6 bases from J, the junction contained 10 bases not matched to a gene. This CDR3 comprises 16 residues. The CDR3 nucleotides are TGTGCCAGCAGACTGACTAGCGGGAGGGGTGGGCGCGAGCAGTACTTC. Translated: CASRLTSGRGGREQYF.

This rearrangement joins TRBV6-1 to TRBJ2-1, with TRBD2 matching over 9 bases. The V segment lost 5 bases and the J segment 3 bases; nucleotides outside the gene matches: 11. This CDR3 has 17 amino acids. Germline V lookup: CDR1 MNHNS, CDR2 SASEGT. The CDR3 sequence: CASSNPLVAGDYNEQFF. The DNA for the CDR3 is TGTGCCAGCAGTAACCCGCTCGTAGCGGGAGACTACAATGAGCAGTTCTTC.

The DNA for the CDR3 is TGCGCCAGCAGTGAGGGGACAGAAGGAGCCGGGGAGCTGTTTTTT. It translates to CASSEGTEGAGELFF. This chain connects TRBV10-1 to TRBJ2-2; 7 positions agree with TRBD1. CDR3 length equals 15 residues. Trimming at V came to 2 bases and at J to 6 bases, leaving 6 bases not matched to a gene. Germline V lookup: CDR1 WNHNN, CDR2 SYGVQD (reference sequence).

The rearrangement joins TRBV5-1 to TRBJ2-2; TRBD2 matches 13 bases. CDR1 is SGHRS and CDR2 is YFSETQ in the germline V gene. The CDR3 length is 15 residues. The junction had 1 base not matched to a gene; V was cut back by 1 base and J by 7 bases. Here the CDR3 DNA reads TGCGCCAGCAGCTTGCGGACTAGCGGGAGCGGGGAGCTGTTTTTT. Amino acid sequence: CASSLRTSGSGELFF.

This clonotype was detected a few times. A much larger clone differs from this one at a single base, so this may be a read error. The gene calls are TRBV3-1 and TRBJ1-5; no firm D call. The V gene's germline CDR1 is LGHDT and CDR2 YNNKEL (reference sequence). The CDR3 has 15 amino acids. As DNA, the CDR3 is TGTGCCAGCAGCCCTTTGGACGGATACAATCAGCCCCAGCGTTTT. The encoded protein is CASSPLDGYNQPQRF. The full variable domain, in which reference TRBV3-1 and TRBJ1-5 provide the parts outside the CDR3, is DTAVSQTPKYLVTQMGNDKSIKCEQNLGHDTMYWYKQDSKKFLKIMFSYNNKELIINETVPNRFSPKSPDKAHLNLHINSLELGDSAVYFCASSPLDGYNQPQRFGDGTRLSIL.

This clonotype was seen a few times. The chain is built from TRBV12-3 or TRBV12-4 and TRBJ2-3, with 9 bases matching TRBD2. The CDR3 consists of 19 residues. Germline trimming cut 3 bases from V and 0 bases from J; bases unmatched to any gene: 13. The CDR3 is CASSFPVAGEGRSTDTQYF. The CDR3 DNA reads TGTGCCAGCAGTTTCCCCGTAGCGGGAGAGGGACGGAGCACAGATACGCAGTATTTT.

In its sample, this clonotype was seen many times. This chain connects TRBV30 to TRBJ2-7, with D hard to call. Per germline, CDR1 GTSNPN and CDR2 SVGIG (reference sequence). The CDR3 covers 12 residues. V lost 0 bases to trimming and J lost 3 bases, with 6 bases between them. Written as DNA, the CDR3 is TGTGCCTGGAGTGTGGAGTTCTACGAGCAGTACTTC. Protein: CAWSVEFYEQYF.

This chain uses TRBV2 with TRBJ2-7; 7 bases fit TRBD2. The V and J ends lost 6 bases and 6 bases, in that order; junction bases with no gene match: 11. Germline V gene data show CDR1 as SNHLY and CDR2 as FYNNEI. CDR3 size: 14 residues. CDR3 in amino acids: CASSANAGVSEQYF. The CDR3 DNA is TGTGCCAGCAGCGCGAACGCGGGAGTTTCCGAGCAGTACTTC.

The chain joins TRBV14 to TRBJ2-7, with 9 bases identical to TRBD1. CDR3 length: 17 residues. Germline CDR1 is SGHDN and CDR2 is FVKESK. V lost 2 bases and J lost 2; bases outside the gene matches: 10. The CDR3 sequence: CASSQHFGGQGPYEQYF. As DNA, the CDR3 is TGTGCCAGCAGCCAACATTTTGGGGGACAGGGCCCCTACGAGCAGTACTTC.

At least ten counts were recorded for this clonotype. The rearrangement joins TRBV5-1 to TRBJ2-1; 9 bases line up with TRBD1. V trimming: 4 bases; J trimming: 7 bases; junction bases outside the gene matches: 9. The germline CDR1 and CDR2 sequences are SGHRS and YFSETQ. The CDR3 consists of 15 residues. The CDR3 spells CASSDAGTGLNEQFF. For the CDR3, the DNA is TGCGCCAGCAGCGACGCCGGGACAGGGCTTAATGAGCAGTTCTTC.

In its sample, this clonotype was seen once. CDR3 amino acids: CASSLVSDPGETQYF. The CDR3 nucleotides read TGTGCCAGCAGCTTGGTGTCTGACCCAGGGGAGACCCAGTACTTC. V and J are TRBV5-5 and TRBJ2-5; TRBD1 might be the D (5 bases). Per the germline V gene, CDR1 is SGHKS and CDR2 is YYEKEE (reference sequence). The CDR3 totals 15 residues. Trimming removed 0 bases at V and 5 bases at J, with 14 bases between.

This clonotype was counted ten times or more. The chain combines TRBV30 with TRBJ2-7; unclear D gene. The germline V gene has CDR1 GTSNPN and CDR2 SVGIG (reference sequence). The CDR3 contains 13 residues. Trimming took 7 bases from V and 0 from J, leaving 13 bases between them. The CDR3 spells CALQAESSYEQYF. The CDR3 DNA reads TGTGCCTTACAAGCCGAGTCCTCCTACGAGCAGTACTTC.

In its sample, this clonotype was seen once. V and J are TRBV27 and TRBJ2-7; D gene uncertain. The CDR3 consists of 14 residues. The V gene's germline CDR1 is MNHEY and CDR2 SMNVEV (reference sequence). V was trimmed by 6 bases and J by 0 bases, leaving 12 bases between them. CDR3 DNA: TGTGCCAGCAGCCTACGACACCTCTCCTACGAGCAGTACTTC. It translates to CASSLRHLSYEQYF.

Ten or more counts support this clonotype. The chain carries TRBV2 and TRBJ2-1; D is possibly TRBD1 or TRBD2 (5 bases each). Germline V gene data show CDR1 as SNHLY and CDR2 as FYNNEI. Trimming left V 8 bases short and J 8 bases short, with 16 bases between. The CDR3 loop spans 13 amino acids. The CDR3 protein is CASVLMRGDEQFF. The CDR3 DNA sequence: TGTGCCAGCGTATTGATGAGGGGCGATGAGCAGTTCTTC.